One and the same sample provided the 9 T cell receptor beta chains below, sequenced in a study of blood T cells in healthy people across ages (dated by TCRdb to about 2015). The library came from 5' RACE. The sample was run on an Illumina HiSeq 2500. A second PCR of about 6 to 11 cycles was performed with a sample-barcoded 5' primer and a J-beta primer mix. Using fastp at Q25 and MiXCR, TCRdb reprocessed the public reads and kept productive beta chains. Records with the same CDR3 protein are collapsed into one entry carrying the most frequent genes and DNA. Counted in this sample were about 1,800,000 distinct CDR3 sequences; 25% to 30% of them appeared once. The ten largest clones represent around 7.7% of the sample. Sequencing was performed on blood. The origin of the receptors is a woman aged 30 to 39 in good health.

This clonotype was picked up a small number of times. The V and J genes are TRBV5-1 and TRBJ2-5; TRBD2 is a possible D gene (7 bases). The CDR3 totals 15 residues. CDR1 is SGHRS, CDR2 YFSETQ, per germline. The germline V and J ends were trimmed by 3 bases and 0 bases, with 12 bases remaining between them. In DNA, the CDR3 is TGCGCCAGCAGCTCACGGGGGGACAACCAAGAGACCCAGTACTTC. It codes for CASSSRGDNQETQYF.

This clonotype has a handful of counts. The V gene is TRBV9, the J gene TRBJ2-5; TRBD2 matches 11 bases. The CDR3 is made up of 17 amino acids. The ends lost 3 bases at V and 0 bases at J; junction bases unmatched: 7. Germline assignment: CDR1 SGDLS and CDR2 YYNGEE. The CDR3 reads CASSGRLAGMYQETQYF. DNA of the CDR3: TGTGCCAGCAGCGGAAGACTAGCGGGGATGTACCAAGAGACCCAGTACTTC.

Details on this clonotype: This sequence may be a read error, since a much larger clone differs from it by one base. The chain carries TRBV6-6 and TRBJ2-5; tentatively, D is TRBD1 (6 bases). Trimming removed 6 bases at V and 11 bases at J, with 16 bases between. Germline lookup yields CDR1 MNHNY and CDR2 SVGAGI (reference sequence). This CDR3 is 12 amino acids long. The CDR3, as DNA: TGTGCCAGCAGGAAACAGGGAATTGAGCAGTACTTC. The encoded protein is CASRKQGIEQYF.

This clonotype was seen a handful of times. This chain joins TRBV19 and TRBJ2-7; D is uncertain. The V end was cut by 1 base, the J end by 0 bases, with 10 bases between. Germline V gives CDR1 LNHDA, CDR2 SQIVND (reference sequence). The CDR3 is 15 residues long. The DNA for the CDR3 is TGTGCCAGTAGTATAGTTGGTAGGAGCTCCTACGAGCAGTACTTC. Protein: CASSIVGRSSYEQYF.

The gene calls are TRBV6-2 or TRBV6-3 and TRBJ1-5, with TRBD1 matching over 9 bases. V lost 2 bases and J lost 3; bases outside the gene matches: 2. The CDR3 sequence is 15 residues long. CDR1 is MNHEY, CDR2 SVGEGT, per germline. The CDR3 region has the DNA TGTGCCAGCAGTTACGGGGACAGGGCCAATCAGCCCCAGCATTTT. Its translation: CASSYGDRANQPQHF.

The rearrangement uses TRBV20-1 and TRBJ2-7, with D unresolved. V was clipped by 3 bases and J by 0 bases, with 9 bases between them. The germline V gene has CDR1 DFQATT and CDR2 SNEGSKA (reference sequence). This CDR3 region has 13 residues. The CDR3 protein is CSARSWSSYEQYF. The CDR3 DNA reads TGCAGTGCTAGGTCGTGGTCCTCCTACGAGCAGTACTTC.

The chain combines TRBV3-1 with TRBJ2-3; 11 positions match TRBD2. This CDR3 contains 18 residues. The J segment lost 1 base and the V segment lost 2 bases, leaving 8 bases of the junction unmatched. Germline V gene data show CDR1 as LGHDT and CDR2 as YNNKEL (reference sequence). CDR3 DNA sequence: TGTGCCAGCAGCCAATTACTAGCGGGAGTCGTGGGCACAGATACGCAGTATTTT. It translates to CASSQLLAGVVGTDTQYF.

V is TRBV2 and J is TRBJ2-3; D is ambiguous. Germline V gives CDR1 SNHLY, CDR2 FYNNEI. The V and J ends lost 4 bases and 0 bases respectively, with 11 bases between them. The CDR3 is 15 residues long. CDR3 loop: CASSVETRSTDTQYF. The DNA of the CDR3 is TGTGCCAGCAGTGTTGAGACTCGTAGCACAGATACGCAGTATTTT.

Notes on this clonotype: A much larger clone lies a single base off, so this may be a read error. The CDR3 protein is CAIQGVSYNEQYF. The CDR3 DNA reads as TGTGCCATTCAGGGTGTCTCCTACAATGAGCAGTACTTC. The chain combines TRBV10-3 with TRBJ2-1; the D gene is possibly TRBD1 (5 bases). The end of the DNA fits TRBJ2-7 better, so the J call may be wrong. This CDR3 is built from 13 residues. CDR1 ENHRY and CDR2 SYGVKD come from the germline V gene.